The 3 T cell receptor beta chains in this list originate from one sample, sequenced in a study of molecular identifiers for immune sequencing clone quantification (dated by TCRdb to the late 2010s). The method was PCR. The sequencer listed for this sample is Illumina HiSeq 4000. TCRdb applied fastp at Q25 and MiXCR to the public reads, then kept only in-frame beta chains. Rows with a matching CDR3 protein are joined into one entry that keeps the most common DNA and genes. Here the sample has around 470,000 distinct CDR3 sequences; 20% to 25% occur a single time. Together, the top ten hold about 0.84% of the sample. The sample comprised naive CD8+ T cells from blood, with Jurkat cell RNA spiked in. Reading the label with the study, this specimen's cell subset or site is: FACS-sorted CD8+CD4-CCR7+CD45RA+ naive T cells. The receptors shown here come from a human donor in good health. Some libraries in this study had Jurkat cell RNA spiked in.

As regards this clonotype: The conserved phenylalanine or tryptophan is not found at the CDR3 terminus, so this likely reflects a read error. The gene calls are TRBV4-3 and TRBJ2-7; D ambiguous. The ends were cut back, 0 bases at V and 3 bases at J, with 9 bases in the middle. The CDR3 spans 14 residues. Germline V gene data show CDR1 as LGHNA and CDR2 as YSLEER. CDR3 sequence reads: CASSQDRLGYEQYS. The CDR3 nucleotides are TGCGCCAGCAGCCAAGATCGGTTGGGCTACGAGCAGTACTCC.

Worth noting for this clonotype: At one end, the junction sequence differs from germline, possibly due to a read error. The chain has TRBV25-1 and TRBJ1-1, with D unclear. The CDR3 loop spans 15 amino acids. In germline, CDR1 is MGHDK, CDR2 SYGVNS. CDR3 in DNA: TGTGCCAGCAGTGGGATCGACGCGGGGTTAACTGAAGCCTTCTTT. It encodes CASSGIDAGLTEAFF. Variable domain in full (rest from reference TRBV25-1 and TRBJ1-1): EADIYQTPRYLVIGTGKKITLECSQTMGHDKMYWYQQDPGMELHLIHYSYGVNSTEKGDLSSESTVSRIRTEHFPLTLESARPSHTSQYLCASSGIDAGLTEAFFGQGTRLTVV.

This clonotype was detected only a few times. The J gene is TRBJ2-5, the V gene TRBV19; D uncertain. Germline CDR1 is LNHDA and CDR2 is SQIVND (reference sequence). V was shortened by 5 bases and J by 4 bases, with 17 bases between the two germline ends. This CDR3 is 15 amino acids long. CDR3 nucleotides: TGTGCCAGTAGTGACGTACTACGGAGAGGAGAGACCCAGTACTTC. This translates into CASSDVLRRGETQYF.